This T cell receptor beta chain was sequenced in a study of cytomegalovirus exposure and HLA in healthy donors. Primers: 60 Vbeta forward and 13 Jbeta reverse. Using immunoSEQ multiplex PCR, the repertoire was profiled, and TCRdb retains in-frame clones only, with some absent. The sample records 110,000 or so clones, over 65% being singletons. In this sample, this clone turned up a few times. With V trimmed by 1 base and J by 3 bases, 6 bases remained unmatched. The CDR3 has 15 amino acids. CDR1 is SEHNR, CDR2 FQNEAQ, per germline (reference sequence). The TCR sequence derives from a woman under 40 in good health and CMV-seropositive. V and J are TRBV7-9 and TRBJ2-7; TRBD2 matches at 7 bases. Input material: PBMCs. CDR3 amino acids: CASSLVAGRSYEQYF. CDR3 DNA sequence: TGTGCCAGCAGCTTAGTTGCCGGGAGGAGCTACGAGCAGTACTTC.